This is a list of T cell receptor beta chains from one sample in a study of T cell responses to AZD1222 COVID-19 vaccine. Generated by immunoSEQ multiplex PCR, the TCRdb table keeps only in-frame clones and is missing some. The data show more than 140,000 clones, about 91% seen once. Material: peripheral blood, obtained on day 0 of MenACWY control vaccination. The source of these receptors is an adult in good health. The CDR3 runs from the conserved cysteine through the conserved F or W. Fields, in order: clone size, D gene, J gene, V gene, CDR3 DNA, CDR3 protein. D genes are given only for firm matches. Clone sizes are given selectively: once, few, many, or a class where the clone is expanded.

size: .; D: .; J: TRBJ2-7; V: TRBV27; DNA: TGTGCCAGCAGTTTAAACCCCAGGCAAAATGGGAACGAGCAGTACTTC; CDR3: CASSLNPRQNGNEQYF
size: .; D: TRBD1; J: TRBJ1-2; V: TRBV6-5; DNA: TGTGCCACCGGTAGGGGGCTCTCCGATGGCTACACCTTC; CDR3: CATGRGLSDGYTF
size: .; D: .; J: TRBJ2-3; V: TRBV4-3; DNA: TGCGCCAGCAGCCTCCCGGGGCGTTTGCAGTATTTT; CDR3: CASSLPGRLQYF
size: .; D: .; J: TRBJ1-5; V: TRBV24-1; DNA: TGTGCCACCAGTGATTCCCCCGGCCCCCAGCATTTT; CDR3: CATSDSPGPQHF
size: .; D: TRBD2; J: TRBJ2-2; V: TRBV7-7; DNA: TGTGCTAGCAGCCAGAGCGGGGGGAACACCGGGGAGCTGTTTTTT; CDR3: CASSQSGGNTGELFF
size: .; D: .; J: TRBJ1-6; V: TRBV30; DNA: TGTGCCTGGAGATCGTGGGGGGATCCTTTCAATTCACCCCTCCACTTT; CDR3: CAWRSWGDPFNSPLHF
size: .; D: .; J: TRBJ2-3; V: TRBV6-5; DNA: TGTGCCAGCGCCACAACAGGAAGGACAGATACGCAGTATTTT; CDR3: CASATTGRTDTQYF
size: .; D: TRBD2; J: TRBJ2-5; V: TRBV7-2; DNA: TGTGCCAGCAGCTTTGGCGGGGAGGGAGAGACCCAGTACTTC; CDR3: CASSFGGEGETQYF
size: .; D: .; J: TRBJ1-4; V: TRBV6-5; DNA: TGTGCCAGCAGGAGGACAGAAAAACTGTTTTTT; CDR3: CASRRTEKLFF
size: .; D: TRBD1; J: TRBJ1-2; V: TRBV28; DNA: TGTGCCAGCAGTGCCCGGGACAGGCCCCTCTATGGCTACACCTTC; CDR3: CASSARDRPLYGYTF
size: .; D: .; J: TRBJ2-7; V: TRBV10-3; DNA: TGTGCCATCAGTGATCTCCGTCTCTCCTACGAGCAGTACTTC; CDR3: CAISDLRLSYEQYF
size: .; D: .; J: TRBJ1-5; V: TRBV4-2; DNA: TGTGCCAGCAGCCAACACCCGGAGGGGTCTCAGCCCCAGCATTTT; CDR3: CASSQHPEGSQPQHF
size: once; D: .; J: TRBJ2-2; V: TRBV5-4; DNA: TGTGCCAGCAGCTTGGGCCCGAGTGCCGAGTGGGCCGGGGAGCTGTTTTTT; CDR3: CASSLGPSAEWAGELFF
size: .; D: TRBD1; J: TRBJ1-1; V: TRBV9; DNA: TGTGCCAGCAGCACCGGGACAGACTTTTTGAACACTGAAGCTTTCTTT; CDR3: CASSTGTDFLNTEAFF
size: .; D: .; J: TRBJ1-2; V: TRBV4-2; DNA: TGTGCCAGCAGCCAAGCGGGGGGGACTGGTATTGGCTACACCTTC; CDR3: CASSQAGGTGIGYTF
size: few; D: .; J: TRBJ1-5; V: TRBV30; DNA: TGTGCCTGGAGTGTAAGTTCCGGGCCCCAGCATTTT; CDR3: CAWSVSSGPQHF
size: once; D: .; J: TRBJ2-5; V: TRBV6-6; DNA: TGTGCCAGCAGTTACCTCTCGGACGGCCAAGAGACCCAGTACTTC; CDR3: CASSYLSDGQETQYF
size: .; D: TRBD2; J: TRBJ2-1; V: TRBV2; DNA: TGTGCCAGCAGGGGACTAGCGGGGGGGCGACACAATGAGCAGTTCTTC; CDR3: CASRGLAGGRHNEQFF
size: once; D: .; J: TRBJ2-2; V: TRBV12-1; DNA: TGTGCCAGCAGGCCGGGAGGCTACACCGGGGAGCTGTTTTTT; CDR3: CASRPGGYTGELFF
size: .; D: .; J: TRBJ2-2; V: TRBV11-3; DNA: TGTGCCAGCAGCTTTTTGGGACCCGGGGAGCTGTTTTTT; CDR3: CASSFLGPGELFF
size: .; D: .; J: TRBJ1-1; V: TRBV4-3; DNA: TGCGCCAGCAGCCGCCGGCCGGGGTCCCGCACTGAAGCTTTCTTT; CDR3: CASSRRPGSRTEAFF
size: .; D: .; J: TRBJ1-5; V: TRBV24-1; DNA: TGTGCCACCAGTGGACAGGGCAATCAGCCCCAGCATTTT; CDR3: CATSGQGNQPQHF
size: .; D: .; J: TRBJ2-2; V: TRBV11-3; DNA: TGTGCCAGCACCTCCAGACAGGCCGCCGGGGAGCTGTTTTTT; CDR3: CASTSRQAAGELFF
size: few; D: .; J: TRBJ2-2; V: TRBV15; DNA: TGTGCCACCAGCAGAAAAAGGGCGAACACCGGGGAGCTGTTTTTT; CDR3: CATSRKRANTGELFF
size: .; D: .; J: TRBJ1-1; V: TRBV7-3; DNA: TGTGCCAGCAGCTTAGGGTCAGCAAACACTGAAGCTTTCTTT; CDR3: CASSLGSANTEAFF
size: .; D: .; J: TRBJ1-1; V: TRBV21-1; DNA: TGTGCCAGCAGCAAAAGTAAATCAAACACTGAAGCTTTCTTT; CDR3: CASSKSKSNTEAFF
size: .; D: TRBD1; J: TRBJ2-5; V: TRBV11-1; DNA: TGTGCCAGCAGCTCCGGGACAGCACCCGCAAGAGAGACCCAGTACTTC; CDR3: CASSSGTAPARETQYF
size: .; D: .; J: TRBJ2-7; V: TRBV19; DNA: TGTGCCAGTAGGGAAAGGGGCGGCTCCTACGAGCAGTACTTC; CDR3: CASRERGGSYEQYF
size: .; D: .; J: TRBJ2-3; V: TRBV5-5; DNA: TGTGCCAGCAGCTTGGAGGGGTTTTGGACAGATACGCAGTATTTT; CDR3: CASSLEGFWTDTQYF
size: once; D: .; J: TRBJ1-3; V: TRBV6-6; DNA: TGTGCCAGCAGTCGTGGGACATATTCTGGAAACACCATATATTTT; CDR3: CASSRGTYSGNTIYF
size: .; D: .; J: TRBJ1-5; V: TRBV15; DNA: TGTGCCACCAGCAGAGATCGGGGAGGTACCGGCAATCAGCCCCAGCATTTT; CDR3: CATSRDRGGTGNQPQHF
size: .; D: .; J: TRBJ1-2; V: TRBV28; DNA: TGTGCCAGCAGTTTGAGAGGTTCCCTCTATGGCTACACCTTC; CDR3: CASSLRGSLYGYTF
size: .; D: TRBD2; J: TRBJ2-7; V: TRBV6-6; DNA: TGTGCCAGCAGTTCCCCGGGAGGGATTTCCGAGCAGTACTTC; CDR3: CASSSPGGISEQYF
size: .; D: TRBD2; J: TRBJ2-4; V: TRBV28; DNA: TGTGCCAGCAGCCCTAATAGGGCCGGGACTAGCGGCTTC; CDR3: CASSPNRAGTSGF
size: .; D: .; J: TRBJ1-3; V: TRBV9; DNA: TGTGCCAGCAGCTTCGACAGCAACTCTGGAAACACCATATATTTT; CDR3: CASSFDSNSGNTIYF
size: .; D: .; J: TRBJ1-1; V: TRBV19; DNA: TGTGCCAGTAGGGGGCAAGTTAGCACTGAAGCTTTCTTT; CDR3: CASRGQVSTEAFF
size: .; D: .; J: TRBJ1-2; V: TRBV18; DNA: TGTGCCAGCTCACCACAAGGAATCGGCCAGACCTATGGCTACACCTTC; CDR3: CASSPQGIGQTYGYTF
size: few; D: TRBD1; J: TRBJ2-7; V: TRBV9; DNA: TGTGCCAGCAGCGCCGACAGGGCCTCCTACGAGCAGTACTTC; CDR3: CASSADRASYEQYF
size: many; D: .; J: TRBJ2-5; V: TRBV14; DNA: TGTGCCAGCAGCCAAGATCTATTAGAGAGGCTCCTTAGCCAAGAGACCCAGTACTTC; CDR3: CASSQDLLERLLSQETQYF
size: .; D: TRBD1; J: TRBJ1-2; V: TRBV5-5; DNA: TGTGCCAGCAGCTCCGGACAGGGAGCGGGAGGCTACACCTTC; CDR3: CASSSGQGAGGYTF
size: .; D: .; J: TRBJ1-2; V: TRBV3-1/TRBV3-2; DNA: TGTGCCAGCAGCCAAACCAGAGATGGCTACACCTTC; CDR3: CASSQTRDGYTF
size: .; D: .; J: TRBJ2-5; V: TRBV18; DNA: TGTGCCAGCTCACTAGAGCGGTCACAAGAGACCCAGTACTTC; CDR3: CASSLERSQETQYF
size: .; D: TRBD1; J: TRBJ2-7; V: TRBV5-4; DNA: TGTGCCAGCAGCGAGGGACAGGGCTCTCGCTACGAGCAGTACTTC; CDR3: CASSEGQGSRYEQYF
size: .; D: .; J: TRBJ1-1; V: TRBV4-2; DNA: TGTGCCAGCAGCCAATTCTGGGGGAACACTGAAGCTTTCTTT; CDR3: CASSQFWGNTEAFF
size: once; D: .; J: TRBJ2-4; V: TRBV4-2; DNA: TGTGCCAGCAGCGCCCCCGATTTACTAGCTCCGTACTTC; CDR3: CASSAPDLLAPYF
size: .; D: TRBD2; J: TRBJ2-1; V: TRBV5-1; DNA: TGCGCCAGCAGCTTGGAGTCTAGCGGGGGAATCCACAATGAGCAGTTCTTC; CDR3: CASSLESSGGIHNEQFF
size: .; D: .; J: TRBJ2-1; V: TRBV11-2; DNA: TGTGCCAGCAGCTTCTCGCGGCCCTACAATGAGCAGTTCTTC; CDR3: CASSFSRPYNEQFF
size: .; D: .; J: TRBJ1-3; V: TRBV18; DNA: TGTGCCAGCTACCGGACCAGCTCTGGAAACACCATATATTTT; CDR3: CASYRTSSGNTIYF
size: .; D: .; J: TRBJ1-1; V: TRBV29-1; DNA: TGCAGCGGCCTACAGGGAGGAATCACTGAAGCTTTCTTT; CDR3: CSGLQGGITEAFF
size: .; D: .; J: TRBJ2-7; V: TRBV10-3; DNA: TGTGCCATCAGTGATGCGGCGAGCTACGAGCAGTACTTC; CDR3: CAISDAASYEQYF
size: .; D: TRBD1; J: TRBJ2-5; V: TRBV11-2; DNA: TGTGCCAGCAGCTTAAGGGTCGGGACAGGGGAACAAGAGACCCAGTACTTC; CDR3: CASSLRVGTGEQETQYF
size: few; D: TRBD1; J: TRBJ1-4; V: TRBV14; DNA: TGTGCCAGCAGCGCTCTTACAGGGGTTAATGAAAAACTGTTTTTT; CDR3: CASSALTGVNEKLFF
size: .; D: TRBD1; J: TRBJ1-4; V: TRBV28; DNA: TGTGCCAGCAGCCCGGGACAGGAACGGGAAAAACTGTTTTTT; CDR3: CASSPGQEREKLFF
size: many; D: .; J: TRBJ1-1; V: TRBV3-1/TRBV3-2; DNA: TGTGCCAGCAGCCTCCTGGAGAACACTGAAGCTTTCTTT; CDR3: CASSLLENTEAFF